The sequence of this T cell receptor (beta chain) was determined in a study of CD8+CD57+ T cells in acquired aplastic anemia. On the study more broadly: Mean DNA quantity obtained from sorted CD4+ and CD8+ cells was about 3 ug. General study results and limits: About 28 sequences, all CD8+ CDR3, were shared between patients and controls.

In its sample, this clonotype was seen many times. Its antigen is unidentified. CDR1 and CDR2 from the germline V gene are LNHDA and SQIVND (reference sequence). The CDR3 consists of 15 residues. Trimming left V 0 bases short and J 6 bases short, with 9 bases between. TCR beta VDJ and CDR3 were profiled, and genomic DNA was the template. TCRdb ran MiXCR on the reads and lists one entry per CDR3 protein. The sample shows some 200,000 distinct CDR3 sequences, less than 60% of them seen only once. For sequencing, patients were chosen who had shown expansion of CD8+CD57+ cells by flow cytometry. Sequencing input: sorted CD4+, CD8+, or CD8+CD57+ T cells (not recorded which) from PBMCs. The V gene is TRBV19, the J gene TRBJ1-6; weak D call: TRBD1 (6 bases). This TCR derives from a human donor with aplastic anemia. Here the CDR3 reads CASSIDPRGNSPLHF. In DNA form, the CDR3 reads TGTGCCAGTAGTATAGATCCCAGGGGTAATTCACCCCTCCACTTT.